This T cell receptor beta chain was sequenced for a study of blood T cell repertoires in COVID-19. Study information: Samples representing acute and convalescent COVID-19 were sourced from the United States, Italy and Spain. Sample material is recorded as cDNA or gDNA derived from T cells, B-cell-depleted T cells, or PBMCs.

About this clone itself: Other DNA sequences in the same sample also yield this CDR3.

In the source study's methods: The assay estimated nucleated cells by amplifying reference gene primers. Using immunoSEQ multiplex PCR, the repertoire was profiled, and TCRdb retains in-frame clones only, with some absent. That table is the source of V, J and clone size, and D and trimming were worked out from the DNA. The sample consists of 150,000 or so clones, about four fifths of them appearing once. The sample consisted of peripheral blood. This TCR came from a human donor with acute or convalescent COVID-19. The donor label of this sample is uncertain.

The CDR3 here is CASSFGGNTEAFF. The CDR3 DNA follows: TGTGCCAGCAGTTTCGGGGGAAACACTGAAGCTTTCTTT. The rearrangement uses TRBV27 and TRBJ1-1; TRBD1 is a possible D gene (5 bases). Germline V gene sequence: CDR1 MNHEY, CDR2 SMNVEV (reference sequence). V was shortened by 3 bases and J by 2 bases, with 7 bases between the two germline ends. There are 13 residues in the CDR3.